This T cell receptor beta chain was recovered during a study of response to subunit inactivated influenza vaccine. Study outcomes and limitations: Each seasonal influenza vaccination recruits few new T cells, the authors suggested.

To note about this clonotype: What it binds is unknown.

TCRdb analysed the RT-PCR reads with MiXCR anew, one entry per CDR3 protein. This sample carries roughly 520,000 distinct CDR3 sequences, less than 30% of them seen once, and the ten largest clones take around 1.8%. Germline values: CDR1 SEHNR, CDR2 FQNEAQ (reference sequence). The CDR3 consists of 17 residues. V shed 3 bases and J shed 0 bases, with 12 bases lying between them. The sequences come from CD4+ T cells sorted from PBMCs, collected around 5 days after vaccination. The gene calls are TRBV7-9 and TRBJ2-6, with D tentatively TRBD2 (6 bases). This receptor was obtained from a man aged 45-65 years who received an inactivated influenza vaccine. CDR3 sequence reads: CASSFAGRYSGANVLTF. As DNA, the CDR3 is TGTGCCAGCAGCTTCGCGGGACGGTACTCTGGGGCCAACGTCCTGACTTTC. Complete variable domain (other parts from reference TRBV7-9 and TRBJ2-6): DTGVSQNPRHKITKRGQNVTFRCDPISEHNRLYWYRQTLGQGPEFLTYFQNEAQLEKSRLLSDRFSAERPKGSFSTLEIQRTEQGDSAMYLCASSFAGRYSGANVLTFGAGSRLTVL.